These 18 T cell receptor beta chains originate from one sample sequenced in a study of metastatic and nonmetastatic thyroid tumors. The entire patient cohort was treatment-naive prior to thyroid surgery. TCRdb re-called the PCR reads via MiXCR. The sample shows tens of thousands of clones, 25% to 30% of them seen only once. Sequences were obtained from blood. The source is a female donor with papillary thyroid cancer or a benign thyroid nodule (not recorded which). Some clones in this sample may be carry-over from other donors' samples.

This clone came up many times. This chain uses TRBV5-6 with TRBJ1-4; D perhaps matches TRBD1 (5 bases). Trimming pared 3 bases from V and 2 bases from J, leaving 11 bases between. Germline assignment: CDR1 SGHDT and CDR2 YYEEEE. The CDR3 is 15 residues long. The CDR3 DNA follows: TGTGCCAGCAGCTATACGGGGGAGACTAATGAAAAACTGTTTTTT. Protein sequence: CASSYTGETNEKLFF.

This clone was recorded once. The DNA of the CDR3 is TGTGCCTGTCAACCGGCAGGGTCAAAAAACATTCAGTACTTC. Protein: CACQPAGSKNIQYF. J is TRBJ2-4 and V is TRBV30; TRBD1 is a possible D gene (5 bases). Germline V lookup: CDR1 GTSNPN, CDR2 SVGIG (reference sequence). The CDR3 runs to 14 residues. Trimming took 6 bases from V and 4 from J, leaving 16 bases between them.

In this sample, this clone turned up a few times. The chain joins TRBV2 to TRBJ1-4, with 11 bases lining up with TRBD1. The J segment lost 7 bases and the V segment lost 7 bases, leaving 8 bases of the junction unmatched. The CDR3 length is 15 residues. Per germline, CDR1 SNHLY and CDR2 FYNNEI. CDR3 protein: CASNERTGGLEKLFF. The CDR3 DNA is TGTGCCAGCAACGAACGGACAGGGGGCCTTGAAAAACTGTTTTTT.

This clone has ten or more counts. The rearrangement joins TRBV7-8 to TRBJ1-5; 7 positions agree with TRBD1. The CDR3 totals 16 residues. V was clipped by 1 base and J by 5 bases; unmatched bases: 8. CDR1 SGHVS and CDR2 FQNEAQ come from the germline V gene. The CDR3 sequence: CASSLGRTGRHQPQHF. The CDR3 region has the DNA TGTGCCAGCAGCTTAGGACGGACAGGCCGGCATCAGCCCCAGCATTTT.

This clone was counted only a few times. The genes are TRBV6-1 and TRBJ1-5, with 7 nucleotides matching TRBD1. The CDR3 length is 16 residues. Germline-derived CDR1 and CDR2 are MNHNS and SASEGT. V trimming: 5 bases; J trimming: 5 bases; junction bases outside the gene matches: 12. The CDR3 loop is CASSRSGGGVDQPQHF. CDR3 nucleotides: TGTGCCAGCAGTCGGTCAGGAGGGGGCGTCGATCAGCCCCAGCATTTT.

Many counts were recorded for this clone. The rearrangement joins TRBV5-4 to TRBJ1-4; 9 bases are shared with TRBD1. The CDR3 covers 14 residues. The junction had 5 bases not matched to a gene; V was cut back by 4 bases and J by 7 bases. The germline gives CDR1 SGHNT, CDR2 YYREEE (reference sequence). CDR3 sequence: CASSTDRGGEKLFF. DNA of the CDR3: TGTGCCAGCAGCACCGACAGGGGGGGTGAAAAACTGTTTTTT. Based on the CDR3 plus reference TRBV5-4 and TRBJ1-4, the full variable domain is ETGVTQSPTHLIKTRGQQVTLRCSSQSGHNTVSWYQQALGQGPQFIFQYYREEENGRGNFPPRFSGLQFPNYSSELNVNALELDDSALYLCASSTDRGGEKLFFGSGTQLSVL.

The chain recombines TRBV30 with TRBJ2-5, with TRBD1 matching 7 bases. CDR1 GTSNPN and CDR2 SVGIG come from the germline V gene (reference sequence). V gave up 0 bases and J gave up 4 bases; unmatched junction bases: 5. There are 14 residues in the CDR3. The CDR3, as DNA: TGTGCCTGGAGTGTAACAGGGGCGGCAGAGACCCAGTACTTC. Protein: CAWSVTGAAETQYF.

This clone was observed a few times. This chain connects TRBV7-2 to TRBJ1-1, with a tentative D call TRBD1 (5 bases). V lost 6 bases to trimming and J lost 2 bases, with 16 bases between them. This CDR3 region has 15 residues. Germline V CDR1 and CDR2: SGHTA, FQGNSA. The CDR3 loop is CASSSLLGLNTEAFF. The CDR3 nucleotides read TGTGCCAGCAGTTCCTTGCTGGGACTAAACACTGAAGCTTTCTTT.

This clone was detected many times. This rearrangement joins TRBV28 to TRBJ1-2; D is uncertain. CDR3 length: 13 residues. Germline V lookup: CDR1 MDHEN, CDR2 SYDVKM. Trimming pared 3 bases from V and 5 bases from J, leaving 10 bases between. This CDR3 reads CASSFRGEYGYTF. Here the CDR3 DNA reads TGTGCCAGCAGTTTTCGGGGAGAATATGGCTACACCTTC.

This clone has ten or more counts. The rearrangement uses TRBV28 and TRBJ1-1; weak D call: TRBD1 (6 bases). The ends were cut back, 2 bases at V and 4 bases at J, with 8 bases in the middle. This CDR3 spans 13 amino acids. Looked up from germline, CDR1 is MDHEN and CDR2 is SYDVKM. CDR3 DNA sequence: TGTGCCAGCAGTTTAAGGGGGGGCACTGAAGCTTTCTTT. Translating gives CASSLRGGTEAFF.

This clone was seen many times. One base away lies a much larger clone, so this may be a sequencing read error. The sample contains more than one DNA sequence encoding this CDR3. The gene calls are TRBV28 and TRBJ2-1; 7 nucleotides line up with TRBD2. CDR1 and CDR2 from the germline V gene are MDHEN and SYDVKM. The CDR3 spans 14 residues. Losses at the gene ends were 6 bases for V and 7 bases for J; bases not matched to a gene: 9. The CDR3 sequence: CASRLANEGNEQFF. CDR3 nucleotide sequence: TGTGCCAGCAGACTAGCGAACGAAGGGAATGAGCAGTTCTTC. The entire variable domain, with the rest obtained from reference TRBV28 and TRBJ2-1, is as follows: DVKVTQSSRYLVKRTGEKVFLECVQDMDHENMFWYRQDPGLGLRLIYFSYDVKMKEKGDIPEGYSVSREKKERFSLILESASTNQTSMYLCASRLANEGNEQFFGPGTRLTVL.

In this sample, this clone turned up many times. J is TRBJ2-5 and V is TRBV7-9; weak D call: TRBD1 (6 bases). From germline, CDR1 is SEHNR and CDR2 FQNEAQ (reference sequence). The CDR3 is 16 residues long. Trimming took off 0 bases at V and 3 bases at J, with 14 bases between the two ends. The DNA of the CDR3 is TGTGCCAGCAGCTTAGCGGTGTGGACAGCCGAAGAGACCCAGTACTTC. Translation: CASSLAVWTAEETQYF.

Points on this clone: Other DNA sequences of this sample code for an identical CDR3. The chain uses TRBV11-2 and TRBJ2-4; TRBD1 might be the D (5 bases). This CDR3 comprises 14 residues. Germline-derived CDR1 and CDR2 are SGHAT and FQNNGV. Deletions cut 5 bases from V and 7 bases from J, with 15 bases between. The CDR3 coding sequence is TGTGCCAGCAGCCCAAGTGGTCAGGGTAACATTCAGTACTTC. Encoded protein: CASSPSGQGNIQYF. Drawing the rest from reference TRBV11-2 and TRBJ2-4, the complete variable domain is EAGVAQSPRYKIIEKRQSVAFWCNPISGHATLYWYQQILGQGPKLLIQFQNNGVVDDSQLPKDRFSAERLKGVDSTLKIQPAKLEDSAVYLCASSPSGQGNIQYFGAGTRLSVL.

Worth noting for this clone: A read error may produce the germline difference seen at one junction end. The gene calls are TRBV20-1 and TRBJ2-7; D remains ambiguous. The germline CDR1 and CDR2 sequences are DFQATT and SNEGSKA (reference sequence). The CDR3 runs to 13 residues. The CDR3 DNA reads TGCAGTGCTAAGTCACGCTTGACCTACGAGCAGTACTTT. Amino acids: CSAKSRLTYEQYF.

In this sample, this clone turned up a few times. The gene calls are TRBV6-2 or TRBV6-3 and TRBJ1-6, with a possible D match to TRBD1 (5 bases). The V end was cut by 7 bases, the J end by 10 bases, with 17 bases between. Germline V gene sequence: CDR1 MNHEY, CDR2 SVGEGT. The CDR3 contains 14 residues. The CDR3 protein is CASTLRGDGSPLHF. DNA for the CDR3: TGTGCCAGCACCCTCCGGGGGGATGGATCACCCCTCCACTTT.

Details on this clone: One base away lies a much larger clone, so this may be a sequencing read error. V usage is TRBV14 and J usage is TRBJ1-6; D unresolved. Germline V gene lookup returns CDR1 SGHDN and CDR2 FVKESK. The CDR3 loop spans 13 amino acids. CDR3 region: CTSSQTRCSPLHF. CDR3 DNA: TGTACCAGCAGCCAAACCCGTTGCTCACCCCTCCACTTT.

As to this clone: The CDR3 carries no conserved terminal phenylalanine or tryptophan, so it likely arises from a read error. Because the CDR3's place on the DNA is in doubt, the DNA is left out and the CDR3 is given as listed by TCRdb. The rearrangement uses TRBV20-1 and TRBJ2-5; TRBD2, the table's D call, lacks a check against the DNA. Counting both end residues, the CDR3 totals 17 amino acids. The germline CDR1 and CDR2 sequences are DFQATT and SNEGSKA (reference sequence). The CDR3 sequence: CSARLQGSLNYGYTFGS.

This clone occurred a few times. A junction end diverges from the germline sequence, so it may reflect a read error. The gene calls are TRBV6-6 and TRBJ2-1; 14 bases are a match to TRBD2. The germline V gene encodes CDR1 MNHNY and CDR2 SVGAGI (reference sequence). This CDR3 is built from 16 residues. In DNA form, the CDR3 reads TGTGCCGGCAGTTACGGGACTAGCGGGGGATTCAATGGGCAGTTCTTC. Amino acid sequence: CAGSYGTSGGFNGQFF.